This T cell receptor (beta chain) was sequenced in a study of technical replicates of blood from several donors. The repertoire was sequenced with immunoSEQ multiplex PCR; TCRdb's copy has only in-frame clones and lacks some. The repertoire holds roughly 62,000 clones, with 85% to 95% as singletons. This CDR3 spans 15 amino acids. Germline CDR1 SGDLS, CDR2 YYNGEE. V was pared by 4 bases and J by 8 bases, with 7 bases of the junction left unmatched. This sequence joins TRBV9 and TRBJ1-6; TRBD1 matches 9 bases. The TCR comes from a human donor in good health. Some clones in this sample may be carry-over from other donors' samples. Specimen: PBMCs. The CDR3: CASSFRDRVDSPLHF. CDR3 coding DNA: TGTGCCAGCAGCTTCCGGGACAGGGTCGATTCACCCCTCCACTTT.